The 8 T cell receptor beta chains below all came from one sample that was sequenced in a study of blood T cells in healthy people across ages. Next came a second PCR, run for about 7 to 12 cycles, which used a sample-barcoded 5' primer along with a J-beta primer mix. TCRdb ran MiXCR on the 5' RACE reads and lists one entry per CDR3 protein. The sample holds about 1.1 million distinct CDR3 sequences, under 40% seen once. The specimen sequenced was blood. Receptors were obtained from a young man in good health.

The chain links TRBV28 to TRBJ2-1; possibly TRBD1 for D (6 bases). There are 17 residues in the CDR3. Deletions cut 5 bases from V and 3 bases from J, with 20 bases between. Germline CDR1 is MDHEN and CDR2 is SYDVKM. CDR3 in DNA: TGTGCCAGCAGTGCCGCCTCGGGACAAGTATTCTACAATGAGCAGTTCTTC. Its protein product is CASSAASGQVFYNEQFF.

CDR3 nucleotides: TGTGCCAGCAGAAACAGGGATGAGCAGTTCTTC. The encoded protein is CASRNRDEQFF. The chain recombines TRBV6-1 with TRBJ2-1; D may be TRBD1 (6 bases). Trimming removed 6 bases at V and 8 bases at J, with 8 bases between. This CDR3 spans 11 amino acids. Germline assignment: CDR1 MNHNS and CDR2 SASEGT.

The chain combines TRBV10-3 with TRBJ2-3; no clear D gene. Trimming stripped 7 bases from V and 5 bases from J, with 10 bases between. From germline, CDR1 is ENHRY and CDR2 SYGVKD. The CDR3 covers 12 residues. CDR3 region: CAIKGTQDTQYF. The CDR3 nucleotides are TGTGCCATCAAGGGTACGCAAGATACGCAGTATTTT.

The V and J genes are TRBV25-1 and TRBJ1-2; 8 bases match TRBD1. J gave up 4 bases and V 11 bases, and 9 bases lay outside the gene matches. Germline-derived CDR1 and CDR2 are MGHDK and SYGVNS. The CDR3 loop spans 13 amino acids. The CDR3 region is CAAGTGASYGYTF. The CDR3 nucleotides are TGTGCCGCAGGGACAGGAGCTTCCTATGGCTACACCTTC.

The rearrangement uses TRBV24-1 and TRBJ2-5; tentatively, D is TRBD1 or TRBD2 (5 bases each). Trimming shortened V by 3 bases and J by 5 bases, and 15 bases separated the two germline ends. Per germline, CDR1 KGHDR and CDR2 SFDVKD. The CDR3 contains 15 residues. CDR3 region: CATSDPYGTGETQYF. In nucleotides, the CDR3 is TGTGCCACCAGTGATCCTTACGGGACGGGCGAGACCCAGTACTTC.

The rearrangement links TRBV20-1 to TRBJ2-5, with 8 bases identical to TRBD2. The CDR3 sequence is 16 residues long. J lost 1 base, V lost 2 bases, and 9 bases had no gene match. The germline V gene has CDR1 DFQATT and CDR2 SNEGSKA (reference sequence). The CDR3, as DNA: TGCAGTGCTAGACCCCCTAAGCGGGGGACCCAAGAGACCCAGTACTTC. Amino acids: CSARPPKRGTQETQYF.

The sample holds a few counts of this clonotype. The J gene is TRBJ1-2, the V gene TRBV4-3; the D is unclear. Germline V gives CDR1 LGHNA, CDR2 YSLEER. Trimming left V 0 bases short and J 2 bases short, with 10 bases between. The length of the CDR3 is 15 residues. DNA for the CDR3: TGCGCCAGCAGCCAAGATATTACGGAAAACTATGGCTACACCTTC. This codes for CASSQDITENYGYTF.

The chain has TRBV28 and TRBJ1-6; the D is unclear. The V end lost 6 bases, the J end lost 2 bases, and 11 bases lay between the germline ends. Germline V CDR1 and CDR2: MDHEN, SYDVKM. This CDR3 region has 15 residues. The DNA for the CDR3 is TGTGCCAGCAGGATAGGTGCTACCTATAATTCACCCCTCCACTTT. It yields the protein CASRIGATYNSPLHF.